This T cell receptor beta chain was sequenced during a study of T cell responses to AZD1222 COVID-19 vaccine. Second-dose timings of about 4 or about 12 weeks were pooled. Germline V CDR1 and CDR2: SGHTA, FQGNSA. The CDR3 is made up of 14 amino acids. The V and J ends lost 1 base and 3 bases respectively, with 7 bases between them. The method was immunoSEQ multiplex PCR; TCRdb's version includes in-frame clones alone and lacks a portion of them. The profile shows tens of thousands of clones, 90% of them singletons. About this clone: The antigen is undetermined.

General study results and limits: The sample set comprised mostly white British donors with more females, and clonal diversity was possibly underestimated. Targeting of unmutated variant regions was reportedly seen in nearly half of spike-specific TCRs. Recipients of AZD1222 seropositive at baseline numbered only 5 or 6.

The clonotype was recovered from an adult who received the AZD1222 COVID-19 vaccine. The specimen was peripheral blood, collected 28 days after the second AZD1222 dose. The chain recombines TRBV7-2 with TRBJ2-1; D could derive from TRBD1 or TRBD2 (5 bases each). This chain's CDR3 is CASSLGGDYNEQFF. Written as DNA, the CDR3 is TGTGCCAGCAGCTTAGGAGGGGACTACAATGAGCAGTTCTTC. Supplemented by reference TRBV7-2 and TRBJ2-1, the full variable domain reads GAGVSQSPSNKVTEKGKDVELRCDPISGHTALYWYRQSLGQGLEFLIYFQGNSAPDKSGLPSDRFSAERTGGSVSTLTIQRTQQEDSAVYLCASSLGGDYNEQFFGPGTRLTVL.